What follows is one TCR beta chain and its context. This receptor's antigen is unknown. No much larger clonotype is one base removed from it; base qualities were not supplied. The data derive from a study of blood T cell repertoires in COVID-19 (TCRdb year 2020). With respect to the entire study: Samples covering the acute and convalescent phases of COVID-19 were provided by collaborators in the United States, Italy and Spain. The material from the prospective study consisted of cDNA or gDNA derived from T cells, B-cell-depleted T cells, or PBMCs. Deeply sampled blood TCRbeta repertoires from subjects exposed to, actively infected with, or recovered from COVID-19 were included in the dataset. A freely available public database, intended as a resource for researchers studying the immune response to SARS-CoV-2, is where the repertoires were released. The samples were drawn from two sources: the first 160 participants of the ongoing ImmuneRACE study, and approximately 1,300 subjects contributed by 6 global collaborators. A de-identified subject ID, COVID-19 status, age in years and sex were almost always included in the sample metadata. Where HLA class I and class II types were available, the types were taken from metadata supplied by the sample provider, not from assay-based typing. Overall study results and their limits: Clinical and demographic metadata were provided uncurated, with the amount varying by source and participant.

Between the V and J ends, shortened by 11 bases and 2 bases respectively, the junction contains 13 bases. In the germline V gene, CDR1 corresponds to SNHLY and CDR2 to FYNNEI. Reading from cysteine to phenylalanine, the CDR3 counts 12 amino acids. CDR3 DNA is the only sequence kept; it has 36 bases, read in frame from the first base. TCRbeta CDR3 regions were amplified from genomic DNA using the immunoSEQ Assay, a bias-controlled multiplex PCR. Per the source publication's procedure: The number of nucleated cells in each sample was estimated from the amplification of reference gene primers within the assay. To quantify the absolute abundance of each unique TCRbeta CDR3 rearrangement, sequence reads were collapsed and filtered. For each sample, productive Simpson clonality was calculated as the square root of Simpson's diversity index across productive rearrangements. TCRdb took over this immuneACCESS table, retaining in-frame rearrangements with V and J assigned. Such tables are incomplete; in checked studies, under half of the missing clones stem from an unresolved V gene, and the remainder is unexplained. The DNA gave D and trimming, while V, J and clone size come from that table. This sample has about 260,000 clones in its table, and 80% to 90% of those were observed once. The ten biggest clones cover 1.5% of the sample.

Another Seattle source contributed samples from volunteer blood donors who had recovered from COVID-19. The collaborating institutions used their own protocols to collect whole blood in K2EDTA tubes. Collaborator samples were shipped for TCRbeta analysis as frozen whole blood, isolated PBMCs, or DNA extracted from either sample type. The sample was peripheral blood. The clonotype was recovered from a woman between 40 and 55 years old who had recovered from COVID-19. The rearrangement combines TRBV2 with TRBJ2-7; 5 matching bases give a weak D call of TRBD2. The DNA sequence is TGTGCCCACGGAGGCAGTCCCTACGAGCAGTACTTC. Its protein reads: CAHGGSPYEQYF.